This TCR beta chain was sequenced in a study of cytomegalovirus exposure and HLA in healthy donors. The PCR employed 60 Vbeta primers together with 13 Jbeta primers. Per the study methods: Per a later analysis, the number of unique TCR beta chains was about 80 million, of which about 10 million were shared. The method was immunoSEQ multiplex PCR; TCRdb's version includes in-frame clones alone and lacks a portion of them. That table is the source of V, J and clone size, and D and trimming were worked out from the DNA. The repertoire consists of approximately 79,000 clones, with about 78% occurring once and the leading ten covering less than 6%. Whole-study findings and limits: The authors later found most CMV-associated TCR beta chains appeared HLA-restricted.

This clone was recorded once. What it binds is unknown. CDR3 length equals 17 residues. The junction had 13 bases not matched to a gene; V was cut back by 1 base and J by 8 bases. Germline CDR1 reads LNHDA; CDR2 reads SQIVND (reference sequence). The origin of this receptor is a male donor in good health and CMV-seropositive. The V call is TRBV19, the J call TRBJ2-1; 8 bases are shared with TRBD2. Sequenced sample: PBMCs. CDR3 in amino acids: CASSIALAGTAVYEQFF. The CDR3 coding sequence is TGTGCCAGTAGTATAGCTTTAGCGGGAACAGCGGTATATGAGCAGTTCTTC.